This is a list of T cell receptor beta chains from one sample in a study of shared clonotypes between healthy human individuals. Assay used: immunoSEQ multiplex PCR; TCRdb lists only in-frame clones, some missing. This table holds some 2,100,000 clones, more than 85% found once. Sequenced material: naive CD8+ T cells from PBMCs. The origin of the receptors is a man younger than 30 in good health. Some clones in this sample may be carry-over from other donors' samples. The CDR3 runs from the conserved cysteine through the conserved F or W. Each record gives: V gene, D gene, CDR3 length, J gene, clone size, CDR3 DNA, CDR3 protein. The D gene is left open where the match is weak. Expanded clones get a size class; other rows say once, few or many, or leave the size out.

TRBV9	.	14	TRBJ2-1	.	TGTGCCAGCAGCGCTCACGACAGCTACAATGAGCAGTTCTTC	CASSAHDSYNEQFF
TRBV5-8	.	15	TRBJ2-5	.	TGTGCCAGCAGCTTGGCCAGTCCGTACCAAGAGACCCAGTACTTC	CASSLASPYQETQYF
TRBV27	.	13	TRBJ2-5	few	TGTGCCAGCAGTTTAACAGGGTGGGAGACCCAGTACTTC	CASSLTGWETQYF
TRBV7-9	.	15	TRBJ1-2	.	TGTGCCAGCAGCCAGGGGACATTGGAAACGCGAGGCTACACCTTC	CASSQGTLETRGYTF
TRBV27	TRBD1	16	TRBJ1-2	.	TGTGCCAGCAGTTTCCTTCGGGACAGCCCTAACTATGGCTACACCTTC	CASSFLRDSPNYGYTF
TRBV7-6	.	16	TRBJ1-1	.	TGTGCCAGCAGCTTAGTCACAGGTGACGCAGGCACTGAAGCTTTCTTT	CASSLVTGDAGTEAFF
TRBV5-1	.	13	TRBJ2-7	.	TGCGCCAGCAGCTTGTTCGGTTCCTACGAGCAGTACTTC	CASSLFGSYEQYF
TRBV29-1	TRBD1	12	TRBJ2-7	.	TGCAGCGTTCAGCCTCAGGGGGACGAGCAGTACTTC	CSVQPQGDEQYF
TRBV2	.	13	TRBJ1-5	.	TGTGCCAGCAGTGACCAGAAGAATCAGCCCCAGCATTTT	CASSDQKNQPQHF
TRBV25-1	TRBD1	17	TRBJ1-1	.	TGTGCCAGCAGTGAATATACGGGGACAGCAGTTAACACTGAAGCTTTCTTT	CASSEYTGTAVNTEAFF
TRBV7-2	TRBD2	17	TRBJ2-5	.	TGTGCCAGCAGCTACCCCGCGTTTGGACTAGCGGAAGAGACCCAGTACTTC	CASSYPAFGLAEETQYF
TRBV6-1	.	16	TRBJ2-1	.	TGTGCCAGCAGTGAAGCATACGTGGGGGTCTACAATGAGCAGTTCTTC	CASSEAYVGVYNEQFF
TRBV28	TRBD1	16	TRBJ1-5	.	TGTGCCAGCAGCTACAGGGGGGTTGGCAGCAATCAGCCCCAGCATTTT	CASSYRGVGSNQPQHF
TRBV5-1	.	12	TRBJ2-1	.	TGCGCCAGCAGCTTGGCCGAGGAGGAGCAGTTCTTC	CASSLAEEEQFF
TRBV7-9	TRBD2	17	TRBJ2-1	.	TGTGCCAGCAGCTTAGGGAGTAGCGGGCGCTCCTACAATGAGCAGTTCTTC	CASSLGSSGRSYNEQFF
TRBV29-1	.	15	TRBJ2-7	.	TGCAGCGTTGATGGGTTGAACCCGCGGCCCTACGAGCAGTACTTC	CSVDGLNPRPYEQYF
TRBV6-5	TRBD2	14	TRBJ2-5	.	TGTGCCAGCACTTCGGGACTAGCCGGCGAGACCCAGTACTTC	CASTSGLAGETQYF
TRBV5-6	TRBD2	15	TRBJ2-7	.	TGTGCCAGCAGCTTACGACTAGCGGGGAACTACGAGCAGTACTTC	CASSLRLAGNYEQYF
TRBV7-3	.	12	TRBJ2-1	.	TGTGCCAGCAGCTGGATTGGGCATGAGCAGTTCTTC	CASSWIGHEQFF
TRBV10-3	TRBD2	15	TRBJ2-7	.	TGTGCCATCAGGGGAGGGACTAGCCCCGGGTTCGAGCAGTACTTC	CAIRGGTSPGFEQYF
TRBV12-2	.	14	TRBJ2-5	once	TGTGCAAGTCGCTTAGGAGGCGGGGCAGAGACCCAGTACTTC	CASRLGGGAETQYF
TRBV9	.	16	TRBJ2-5	.	TGTGCCAGCAGCGGTGGGGGCAGGGGAGACGGAGAGACCCAGTACTTC	CASSGGGRGDGETQYF
TRBV23-1	.	18	TRBJ1-3	.	TGCGCCAGCAGTCAATCAAGGGGGGGCAGGCGCTCTGGAAACACCATATATTTT	CASSQSRGGRRSGNTIYF
TRBV28	TRBD2	19	TRBJ2-5	.	TGTGCCAGCAGTTTCCCGCCCCGGGGCGGGAGGGCCCCTAGAGAGACCCAGTACTTC	CASSFPPRGGRAPRETQYF
TRBV11-1	TRBD1	14	TRBJ1-2	.	TGTGCCAGCAGCTTCACGGGACAGAACTATGGCTACACCTTC	CASSFTGQNYGYTF
TRBV2	TRBD2	16	TRBJ2-7	once	TGTGCCAGCAGTAATTGGCCGGCTAAGCGGGGCGGCGAGCAGTACTTC	CASSNWPAKRGGEQYF
TRBV5-4	.	16	TRBJ2-1	.	TGTGCCAGCAGCCCCCGTACGGGAAGCCTTTGGAATGAGCAGTTCTTC	CASSPRTGSLWNEQFF
TRBV4-3	.	16	TRBJ2-3	.	TGCGCCAGCAGCCGCAGAAGGGGCGGGGACCCAGATACGCAGTATTTT	CASSRRRGGDPDTQYF
TRBV29-1	.	13	TRBJ1-1	.	TGCAGCGTTGGTTTAACAGGGTTCCCTGAAGCTTTCTTT	CSVGLTGFPEAFF
TRBV7-3	.	14	TRBJ2-1	.	TGTGCCAGCAGCCTAAACGGAGGCTACAATGAGCAGTTCTTC	CASSLNGGYNEQFF
TRBV11-2	.	14	TRBJ2-3	.	TGTGCCAGCAGCCCCAACCAGAAGCGGGATACGCAGTATTTT	CASSPNQKRDTQYF
TRBV7-9	.	14	TRBJ2-7	.	TGTGCCAGCAGCTTAGCGCTGGCAGGGCCCGAGCAGTACTTC	CASSLALAGPEQYF
TRBV5-8	.	16	TRBJ1-1	.	TGTGCCAGCAGCTTGGAAGGCAGCTACATGAACACTGAAGCTTTCTTT	CASSLEGSYMNTEAFF